The source of this T cell receptor beta chain is a study of blood T cell repertoires in COVID-19. As handled by the study authors: It was from reference gene primer amplification that nucleated cell counts were estimated. Libraries were prepared by immunoSEQ multiplex PCR; TCRdb keeps only in-frame clonotypes and omits some of them. The V and J calls and clone size come from that table; D and trimming were worked out from the DNA. Of fewer than 250,000 clones listed, roughly 85% were seen once; the top ten hold 3.5% to 4%. The CDR3 spans 18 residues. Trimming cost V 0 bases and J 0 bases, with 15 bases left between them. From germline, CDR1 is SEHNR and CDR2 FQNEAQ (reference sequence). Those enrolled, adults aged about 18 to 95 years, came from some 23 US areas.

The chain employs TRBV7-9 and TRBJ1-3; no firm D call. This sequence was found in a woman aged 35 to 49 who had been exposed to COVID-19. Material: PBMCs or T cells enriched from blood (not recorded which). The CDR3 loop reads CASSLAGSGRASGNTIYF. The CDR3 nucleotides are TGTGCCAGCAGCTTAGCCGGGTCGGGGAGGGCCTCTGGAAACACCATATATTTT.